This TCR beta chain was documented in a study of CD8+ T cells in alopecia areata. In the study overall: Tofacitinib therapy lasting 6 to 18 months was followed by 6 months off drug. Study-level findings and limits: With one nonresponder, baseline CD8+ expansion's link to response remains uncertain. Many expanded lesional clones remained in scalp and blood on tofacitinib. An increase in clonality over normal scalp was evident in lesional scalp, especially alopecia totalis/universalis.

Extracted RNA was reverse transcribed, and the resulting cDNA served as sequencing template. Sequencing used immunoSEQ multiplex PCR; TCRdb keeps in-frame clones, though not all of them. Of more than 90,000 clones in the sample, less than 75% were seen once. Described treatment: oral pan-JAK inhibitor, 5-10 mg twice daily. Remarks on this clone: What it binds is unknown.

V lost 9 bases and J 3 bases, leaving 8 bases between the germline ends. The germline V gene encodes CDR1 MNHNY and CDR2 SVGAGI (reference sequence). The CDR3 contains 11 residues. The chain joins TRBV6-6 to TRBJ1-1; D uncertain. This TCR was recovered from a human donor with alopecia areata. The sequencing used CD8+ T cells sorted from blood, collected at week 4, from a patient treated with tofacitinib. The CDR3 reads CASPGHTEAFF. DNA for the CDR3: TGTGCCAGTCCCGGCCACACTGAAGCTTTCTTT.